The clone carrying this TCR beta chain was recorded once. This CDR3 is 15 amino acids long. Trimming at V came to 4 bases and at J to 6 bases, leaving 5 bases not matched to a gene. Germline assignment: CDR1 MGHDK and CDR2 SYGVNS. This sample is part of a study of OX40 agonist ivuxolimab in advanced cancers. TCRdb's copy holds only in-frame clones and misses some; the assay was immunoSEQ multiplex PCR. The sample records about 60,000 clones, more than 80% being singletons. The material was CD4+ or CD8+ T cells sorted from blood, obtained in a trial of the OX40 agonist ivuxolimab. The V call is TRBV25-1, the J call TRBJ2-1; 11 positions match TRBD2. This receptor was obtained from an adult with an advanced solid tumor such as melanoma, head and neck, liver or kidney cancer. DNA for the CDR3: TGTGCCAGCAGTGGAACTAGCGGGGGAACCAATGAGCAGTTCTTC. It is translated as CASSGTSGGTNEQFF.